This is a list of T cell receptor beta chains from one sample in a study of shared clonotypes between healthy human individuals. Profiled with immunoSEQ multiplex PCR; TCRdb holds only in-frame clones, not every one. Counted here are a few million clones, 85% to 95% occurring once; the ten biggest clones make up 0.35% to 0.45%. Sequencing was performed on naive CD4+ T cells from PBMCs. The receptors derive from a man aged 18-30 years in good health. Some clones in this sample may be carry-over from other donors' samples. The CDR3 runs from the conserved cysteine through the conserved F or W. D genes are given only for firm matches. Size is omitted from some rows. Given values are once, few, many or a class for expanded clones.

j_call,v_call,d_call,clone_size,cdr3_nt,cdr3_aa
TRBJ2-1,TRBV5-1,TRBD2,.,TGCGCCAGCAGCCCCCGGCTGGCGGGAGGATCTAAAGAGCAGTTCTTC,CASSPRLAGGSKEQFF
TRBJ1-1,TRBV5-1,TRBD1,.,TGCGCCAGCAGCCAAGGGACAGGGTACACTGAAGCTTTCTTT,CASSQGTGYTEAFF
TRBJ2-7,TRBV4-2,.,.,TGTGCCAGCAGCCAAGATGACAGTATAAACGAGCAGTACTTC,CASSQDDSINEQYF
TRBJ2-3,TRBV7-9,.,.,TGTGCCAGCAGCTTAACAGTTGCAGATACGCAGTATTTT,CASSLTVADTQYF
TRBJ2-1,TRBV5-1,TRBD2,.,TGCGCCAGCAGCTTGGGCTCTAGCGGGAGTCCGAATGAGCAGTTCTTC,CASSLGSSGSPNEQFF
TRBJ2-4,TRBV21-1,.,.,TGTGCCAGCAGCAGGAGCCAGGACGACATATATGGCAACATTCAGTACTTC,CASSRSQDDIYGNIQYF
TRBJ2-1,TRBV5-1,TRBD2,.,TGCGCCAGCAGCAACCCAAGCGGGGAAAATGAGCAGTTCTTC,CASSNPSGENEQFF
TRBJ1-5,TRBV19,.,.,TGTGCCAGTACCCTGGGACGGGAATTCAATCAGCCCCAGCATTTT,CASTLGREFNQPQHF
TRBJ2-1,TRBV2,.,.,TGTGCCAGCAGTGTAGCGTGGGGGAGCGGCAATGAGCAGTTCTTC,CASSVAWGSGNEQFF
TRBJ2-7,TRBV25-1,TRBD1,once,TGTGCCAGCAGTGAGCCCCGGACAGGCCCCTACGAGCAGTACTTC,CASSEPRTGPYEQYF
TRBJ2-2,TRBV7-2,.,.,TGTGCCAGCAGCTTATATGGCCGGAACACCGGGGAGCTGTTTTTT,CASSLYGRNTGELFF
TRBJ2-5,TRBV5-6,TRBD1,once,TGTGCCAGCACACGTGACAGGGGGTTTGCAGAGACCCAGTACTTC,CASTRDRGFAETQYF
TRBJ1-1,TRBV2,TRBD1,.,TGTGCCAGCAGGAGGGACAGGAGGATGAACACTGAAGCTTTCTTT,CASRRDRRMNTEAFF
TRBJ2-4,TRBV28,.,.,TGTGCCACCGTACCAATGGGGGTGGGAGGAAACATTCAGTACTTC,CATVPMGVGGNIQYF
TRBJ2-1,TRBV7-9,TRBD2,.,TGTGCCAGCAGCCAATACGGGAGGGCCGATTATCATGAGCAGTTCTTC,CASSQYGRADYHEQFF
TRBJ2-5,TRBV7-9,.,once,TGTGCCAGCAGCTTAGAACTAGTACAAGAGACCCAGTACTTC,CASSLELVQETQYF
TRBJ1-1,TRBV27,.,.,TGTGCCAGCAGCAAGGGGGGACGGAACACTGAAGCTTTCTTT,CASSKGGRNTEAFF
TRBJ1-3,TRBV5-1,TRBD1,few,TGCGCCAGCAGCTTGGCCGGACAGGGCTCTGGAAACACCATATATTTT,CASSLAGQGSGNTIYF
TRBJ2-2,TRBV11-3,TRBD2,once,TGTGCCAGCAGCCAAACAGCGGGAGCCGCCGGGGAGCTGTTTTTT,CASSQTAGAAGELFF
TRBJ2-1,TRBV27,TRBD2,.,TGTGCCAGCAGTTTTCGGTCGGGGACTAGCGGGAGTCGCTACAATGAGCAGTTCTTC,CASSFRSGTSGSRYNEQFF